This entry lists 22 T cell receptor beta chains sequenced from one sample in a study of identical twins. MiXCR, applied by TCRdb to the 5' RACE reads, yields one record per CDR3 protein. The sample yields roughly 690,000 distinct CDR3 sequences, 5.5% to 7.5% seen once. Sequenced material: naive T cells sorted from blood. These receptors all stem from a young man in good health.

This clonotype was detected ten times or more. This chain uses TRBV20-1 with TRBJ1-5; D ambiguous. V lost 0 bases to trimming and J lost 7 bases, with 16 bases between them. The germline gives CDR1 DFQATT, CDR2 SNEGSKA (reference sequence). CDR3 length: 15 residues. CDR3 coding DNA: TGCAGTGCTAGAGATTGGGCGGCTGCTGGGCAGCCCCAGCATTTT. Amino acid sequence: CSARDWAAAGQPQHF.

J is TRBJ2-7 and V is TRBV7-9; 8 nucleotides agree with TRBD2. This CDR3 spans 15 amino acids. Per the germline V gene, CDR1 is SEHNR and CDR2 is FQNEAQ (reference sequence). Germline trimming cut 4 bases from V and 5 bases from J; bases unmatched to any gene: 10. The CDR3 DNA reads as TGTGCCAGCAGCTCACGGACTAGCCGACTCCACGAGCAGTACTTC. Its translation: CASSSRTSRLHEQYF.

This clonotype appeared many times. V gene TRBV27 combines with J gene TRBJ2-7, with 7 bases aligning to TRBD1. Unmatched junction bases numbered 8, after V lost 5 bases and J lost 4 bases. The CDR3 covers 14 residues. Germline CDR1 is MNHEY and CDR2 is SMNVEV (reference sequence). The CDR3 loop is CASSPSGDRYEQYF. For the CDR3, the DNA is TGTGCCAGCAGTCCCTCAGGGGACAGATACGAGCAGTACTTC.

Ten or more counts support this clonotype. The chain couples TRBV9 to TRBJ2-2; weak D call: TRBD2 (5 bases). The germline gives CDR1 SGDLS, CDR2 YYNGEE. This CDR3 contains 17 residues. Trimming removed 4 bases from V and 4 bases from J, with 20 bases in between. The CDR3 region is CASSTPGSGSSTGELFF. CDR3 bases: TGTGCCAGCAGCACGCCGGGAAGCGGTTCTAGCACCGGGGAGCTGTTTTTT.

This clonotype has a count of ten or more. The V call is TRBV24-1, the J call TRBJ2-2; possibly TRBD1 for D (6 bases). The germline V and J ends were trimmed by 3 bases and 7 bases, with 20 bases remaining between them. The CDR3 sequence is 17 residues long. Per germline, CDR1 KGHDR and CDR2 SFDVKD. The CDR3 protein is CATSDAQTQGLVGELFF. The CDR3 nucleotides are TGTGCCACCAGTGATGCCCAGACACAGGGCTTGGTCGGGGAGCTGTTTTTT.

This clonotype was counted many times. The V call is TRBV9, the J call TRBJ2-1; D possibly corresponds to TRBD2 (6 bases). The CDR3 sequence is 14 residues long. The V and J ends lost 0 bases and 6 bases respectively, with 10 bases between them. Germline-derived CDR1 and CDR2 are SGDLS and YYNGEE. CDR3 loop: CASSVGEAFNEQFF. The CDR3, as DNA: TGTGCCAGCAGCGTAGGGGAGGCCTTCAATGAGCAGTTCTTC.

The gene calls are TRBV11-2 and TRBJ2-2; 11 nucleotides agree with TRBD2. CDR1 is SGHAT and CDR2 is FQNNGV in the germline V gene. This CDR3 is 16 amino acids long. V lost 5 bases to trimming and J lost 6 bases; unmatched junction nucleotides: 8. The CDR3: CASSRSGRGPAGELFF. Written as DNA, the CDR3 is TGTGCCAGCAGCCGTAGCGGGAGGGGCCCCGCCGGGGAGCTGTTTTTT.

This clonotype appeared a few times. The genes are TRBV20-1 and TRBJ2-7; D tentatively reads TRBD1 or TRBD2 (5 bases each). Between the trimmed V and J ends, which lost 3 bases and 4 bases, there was a span of 19 bases. Germline V gene lookup returns CDR1 DFQATT and CDR2 SNEGSKA (reference sequence). This CDR3 has 15 amino acids. CDR3 sequence reads: CSASIPGPSGYEQYF. CDR3 sequence (DNA): TGCAGTGCTAGCATCCCGGGACCATCGGGTTACGAGCAGTACTTC.

This clonotype was detected many times. V usage is TRBV7-6 and J usage is TRBJ2-3; no firm D call. The CDR3 consists of 14 residues. V was pared by 5 bases and J by 0 bases, with 9 bases between. The germline V gene encodes CDR1 SGHVS and CDR2 FNYEAQ. The CDR3 sequence is CASSARLSTDTQYF. CDR3 nucleotide sequence: TGTGCCAGCAGCGCCCGACTCAGCACAGATACGCAGTATTTT.

This clonotype was observed many times. The chain employs TRBV6-1 and TRBJ1-2; D is uncertain. Germline assignment: CDR1 MNHNS and CDR2 SASEGT. Trimming took 2 bases from V and 8 from J, leaving 12 bases between them. This CDR3 region has 13 residues. The DNA for the CDR3 is TGTGCCAGCAGTGAAAACAGCCTGGAGGGCTACACCTTC. It yields the protein CASSENSLEGYTF.

This chain links TRBV2 with TRBJ2-5, with 8 bases matching TRBD1. V was clipped by 5 bases and J by 3 bases; unmatched bases: 8. There are 15 residues in the CDR3. Germline loops: CDR1 SNHLY, CDR2 FYNNEI. CDR3 residues: CASSFPGQAEETQYF. In DNA, the CDR3 is TGTGCCAGCAGTTTTCCGGGACAGGCAGAAGAGACCCAGTACTTC.

The DNA of the CDR3 is TGTGCCAGCAGCTCGGGACCGGAGGGAGAGACCCAGTACTTC. As protein: CASSSGPEGETQYF. The rearrangement uses TRBV5-4 and TRBJ2-5; weak D call: TRBD2 (6 bases). The germline gives CDR1 SGHNT, CDR2 YYREEE (reference sequence). The length of the CDR3 is 14 residues. Trimming cost V 3 bases and J 4 bases, with 13 bases left between them.

The table lists this clonotype with many counts. The chain uses TRBV20-1 and TRBJ2-3, with D unclear. The CDR3 runs to 12 residues. The germline CDR1 and CDR2 sequences are DFQATT and SNEGSKA (reference sequence). Trimming removed 3 bases at V and 2 bases at J, with 6 bases between. CDR3 loop: CSASPYTDTQYF. The CDR3 DNA follows: TGCAGTGCTAGCCCGTACACAGATACGCAGTATTTT.

Many counts were recorded for this clonotype. The chain has TRBV5-1 and TRBJ2-1; D might be TRBD1 (6 bases). The CDR3 sequence is 15 residues long. Germline CDR1 reads SGHRS; CDR2 reads YFSETQ. The ends were cut back, 0 bases at V and 4 bases at J, with 11 bases in the middle. CDR3 region: CASSLDTGRYNEQFF. As DNA, the CDR3 is TGCGCCAGCAGCTTGGATACAGGGAGATACAATGAGCAGTTCTTC.

This clonotype was picked up many times. The chain is built from TRBV28 and TRBJ2-1; TRBD1 is a possible D gene (6 bases). Germline CDR1 and CDR2: MDHEN and SYDVKM. This CDR3 contains 16 residues. The germline V and J ends were trimmed by 6 bases and 5 bases, with 20 bases remaining between them. The CDR3 sequence is CASRPPAGTYNNEQFF. DNA of the CDR3: TGTGCCAGCAGACCCCCGGCCGGGACATACAACAATGAGCAGTTCTTC.

Turning to this clonotype: An end of the junction does not agree with germline; a read error may underlie this. The chain uses TRBV5-1 and TRBJ2-2; TRBD2 aligns across 12 bases. There are 18 residues in the CDR3. The germline gives CDR1 SGHRS, CDR2 YFSETQ. CDR3 DNA sequence: TGCGCCAGCAGTTTGGCACGGACTAGCGGGACGAACACCGGGGAGCTGTTTTTT. Translation gives CASSLARTSGTNTGELFF. Full variable domain (missing parts from reference TRBV5-1 and TRBJ2-2): KAGVTQTPRYLIKTRGQQVTLSCSPISGHRSVSWYQQTPGQGLQFLFEYFSETQRNKGNFPGRFSGRQFSNSRSEMNVSTLELGDSALYLCASSLARTSGTNTGELFFGEGSRLTVL.

This clonotype was recorded at least ten times. The chain recombines TRBV12-3 or TRBV12-4 with TRBJ1-4; no definite D call. The CDR3 has 13 amino acids. V lost 3 bases and J lost 4, with 6 bases in between. The CDR3: CASSFAINEKLFF. In DNA, the CDR3 is TGTGCCAGCAGTTTCGCGATTAATGAAAAACTGTTTTTT.

J is TRBJ1-5 and V is TRBV7-2; no reliable D call. Germline CDR1 reads SGHTA; CDR2 reads FQGNSA. This CDR3 comprises 11 residues. V lost 4 bases, J lost 11 bases, and 9 bases lay in between. CDR3 loop: CASSSQATQHF. CDR3 DNA sequence: TGTGCCAGCAGCTCCCAAGCGACCCAGCATTTT. The variable domain in full, with the rest retrieved from reference TRBV7-2 and TRBJ1-5, is GAGVSQSPSNKVTEKGKDVELRCDPISGHTALYWYRQSLGQGLEFLIYFQGNSAPDKSGLPSDRFSAERTGGSVSTLTIQRTQQEDSAVYLCASSSQATQHFGDGTRLSIL.

This clonotype was picked up many times. V usage is TRBV6-1 and J usage is TRBJ2-3, with 8 bases aligning to TRBD2. The ends lost 4 bases at V and 3 bases at J; junction bases unmatched: 3. The CDR3 consists of 14 residues. Per the germline V gene, CDR1 is MNHNS and CDR2 is SASEGT. CDR3 residues: CASSAREGTDTQYF. The DNA of the CDR3 is TGTGCCAGCAGTGCCCGGGAGGGAACAGATACGCAGTATTTT.

This clonotype was seen more than once but under ten times. The chain uses TRBV7-8 and TRBJ1-4; 9 nucleotides match TRBD1. V dropped 5 bases and J dropped 7; count of bases not matched to a gene: 11. This CDR3 has 16 amino acids. Germline CDR1 and CDR2: SGHVS and FQNEAQ. This chain's CDR3 is CASSQSHRGRGEKLFF. The DNA for the CDR3 is TGTGCCAGCAGCCAGAGTCACAGGGGGCGCGGTGAAAAACTGTTTTTT.

This clonotype was recorded many times. The rearrangement uses TRBV5-1 and TRBJ1-1; D might be TRBD1 (5 bases). The CDR3 extends over 15 amino acids. CDR1 and CDR2 (germline): SGHRS, YFSETQ. Trimming shortened V by 5 bases and J by 4 bases, and 18 bases separated the two germline ends. CDR3 coding DNA: TGCGCCAGCAGTAGCCAGGGCTTCGTGGCCACTGAAGCTTTCTTT. This encodes CASSSQGFVATEAFF.

V is TRBV5-5 and J is TRBJ1-2; 12 bases are a match to TRBD1. The CDR3 extends over 17 amino acids. V gave up 4 bases and J gave up 4 bases; unmatched junction bases: 11. Germline values: CDR1 SGHKS, CDR2 YYEKEE (reference sequence). The CDR3 here is CASSPRSGQGALYGYTF. DNA for the CDR3: TGTGCCAGCAGCCCCCGATCGGGACAGGGGGCTCTCTATGGCTACACCTTC.